This entry lists 26 T cell receptor beta chains sequenced from one sample in a study of blood T cell repertoires in COVID-19. Generated by immunoSEQ multiplex PCR, the TCRdb table keeps only in-frame clones and is missing some. The sample gives 200,000 to 300,000 clones, around nine tenths of which show up once; approximately 2.5% is in the top ten. Sequenced sample: PBMCs or T cells enriched from blood (not recorded which). The source is a woman between 18 and 30 years old who had recovered from COVID-19.

This clone has only one observation. The chain is built from TRBV30 and TRBJ1-1, with D unclear. There are 13 residues in the CDR3. The ends were cut back, 0 bases at V and 1 base at J, with 6 bases in the middle. Germline CDR1 is GTSNPN and CDR2 is SVGIG (reference sequence). The CDR3 loop is CAWSVPGNTEAFF. DNA for the CDR3: TGTGCCTGGAGTGTACCAGGGAACACTGAAGCTTTCTTT.

This clone was found once. This sequence joins TRBV10-3 and TRBJ2-1; 14 positions agree with TRBD2. This CDR3 region has 16 residues. The V gene end was trimmed by 5 bases and the J gene end by 9 bases; junction bases not matched to a gene: 9. Germline CDR1 is ENHRY and CDR2 is SYGVKD. The CDR3 DNA follows: TGTGCCATCAGTACGGGACTAGCGGGAGTGTCCGGTGAGCAGTTCTTC. The encoded protein is CAISTGLAGVSGEQFF.

In its sample, this clone was seen once. This chain uses TRBV6-2 or TRBV6-3 with TRBJ1-2; D is perhaps TRBD1 (5 bases). Trimming shortened V by 0 bases and J by 8 bases, and 13 bases separated the two germline ends. The CDR3 runs 14 residues. CDR1 and CDR2 from the germline V gene are MNHEY and SVGEGT. CDR3 in amino acids: CASSYSGGVGGYTF. The CDR3 DNA is TGTGCCAGCAGTTACTCGGGGGGTGTTGGCGGCTACACCTTC.

V usage is TRBV10-3 and J usage is TRBJ2-3; perhaps TRBD2 as D (5 bases). CDR1 and CDR2 from the germline V gene are ENHRY and SYGVKD. This CDR3 region has 16 residues. V lost 4 bases, J lost 0 bases, and 14 bases lay in between. The CDR3 spells CAISGENTRSTDTQYF. CDR3 DNA: TGTGCCATCAGTGGGGAGAATACCAGGAGCACAGATACGCAGTATTTT.

The gene calls are TRBV28 and TRBJ1-5; D possibly corresponds to TRBD1 (6 bases). The CDR3 is made up of 12 amino acids. Trimming took off 7 bases at V and 6 bases at J, with 10 bases between the two ends. CDR1 is MDHEN and CDR2 is SYDVKM in the germline V gene. CDR3 residues: CASNLGGQPQHF. CDR3 coding DNA: TGTGCCAGCAATCTAGGGGGTCAGCCCCAGCATTTT.

V and J are TRBV2 and TRBJ2-6; 7 nucleotides match TRBD1. The junction had 11 bases not matched to a gene; V was cut back by 5 bases and J by 4 bases. The CDR3 is 17 residues long. The germline V gene has CDR1 SNHLY and CDR2 FYNNEI. CDR3 nucleotides: TGTGCCAGCAGTCTTACAGGGGCATCATCCGGGGCCAACGTCCTGACTTTC. Its protein is CASSLTGASSGANVLTF.

This rearrangement joins TRBV28 to TRBJ2-3, with D perhaps matching TRBD2 (6 bases). CDR3 length: 16 amino acids. The ends were cut back, 7 bases at V and 2 bases at J, with 19 bases in the middle. Germline CDR1 is MDHEN and CDR2 is SYDVKM. This CDR3 reads CASTSRASAATDTQYF. CDR3 in DNA: TGTGCCAGCACCTCCCGGGCTAGCGCGGCCACAGATACGCAGTATTTT.

The genes are TRBV25-1 and TRBJ1-2, with D possibly TRBD1 on 6 matching bases. Germline CDR1 and CDR2: MGHDK and SYGVNS. The CDR3 sequence is 15 residues long. Trimming took off 2 bases at V and 3 bases at J, with 13 bases between the two ends. The CDR3 loop reads CASSENGGLDYGYTF. The DNA for the CDR3 is TGTGCCAGCAGTGAAAATGGGGGCTTGGACTATGGCTACACCTTC.

The table lists this clone with a count of one. The J gene is TRBJ1-2, the V gene TRBV7-2; no firm D call. With 0 bases removed from V and 4 bases from J, the gap between germline ends came to 9 bases. Germline V gene lookup returns CDR1 SGHTA and CDR2 FQGNSA. CDR3 size: 14 residues. The CDR3 DNA reads as TGTGCCAGCAGCTTAGCGTCCGCGGGCTATGGCTACACCTTC. This translates into CASSLASAGYGYTF.

This chain links TRBV9 with TRBJ2-7, with 7 bases lining up with TRBD1. V trimming: 4 bases; J trimming: 3 bases; junction bases outside the gene matches: 7. This CDR3 is 14 amino acids long. The germline gives CDR1 SGDLS, CDR2 YYNGEE. The CDR3 bases are TGTGCCAGCAGCCCAAGAGACAGGGACTACGAGCAGTACTTC. Its translation is CASSPRDRDYEQYF.

The rearrangement links TRBV6-5 to TRBJ2-4; D may be TRBD1 (5 bases). Germline-derived CDR1 and CDR2 are MNHEY and SVGAGI. V shed 2 bases and J shed 6 bases, with 14 bases lying between them. The CDR3 has 15 residues. The CDR3 DNA follows: TGTGCCAGCAGTTACGGGCAGGGTCTCACAAACATTCAGTACTTC. Translated: CASSYGQGLTNIQYF.

This sequence joins TRBV10-3 and TRBJ1-1; a weak D match, TRBD1 (5 bases). Germline CDR1 reads ENHRY; CDR2 reads SYGVKD. The CDR3 consists of 13 residues. V gave up 2 bases and J gave up 1 base, with 5 bases separating them. CDR3 sequence (DNA): TGTGCCATCAGTGAGGACAGGAACACTGAAGCTTTCTTT. Protein sequence: CAISEDRNTEAFF.

The chain recombines TRBV19 with TRBJ2-7, with 11 bases identical to TRBD1. V was pared by 4 bases and J by 3 bases, with 5 bases of the junction left unmatched. CDR1 and CDR2 (germline): LNHDA, SQIVND (reference sequence). This CDR3 comprises 15 residues. CDR3 residues: CASSTGTGGIYEQYF. CDR3 DNA sequence: TGTGCCAGTAGTACCGGGACAGGGGGTATCTACGAGCAGTACTTC.

This rearrangement joins TRBV9 to TRBJ2-7, with TRBD2 matching over 10 bases. V lost 4 bases and J lost 3; bases outside the gene matches: 4. Germline CDR1 is SGDLS and CDR2 is YYNGEE. This CDR3 is 14 amino acids long. The CDR3 nucleotides read TGTGCCAGCAGCCCTAGCGGGGGAGACTACGAGCAGTACTTC. Amino acids: CASSPSGGDYEQYF. Combining the CDR3 with reference TRBV9 and TRBJ2-7 gives the whole variable domain DSGVTQTPKHLITATGQRVTLRCSPRSGDLSVYWYQQSLDQGLQFLIQYYNGEERAKGNILERFSAQQFPDLHSELNLSSLELGDSALYFCASSPSGGDYEQYFGPGTRLTVT.

In this sample, this clone turned up a few times. The CDR3 region is CASSESGDGSYEQYF. Written as DNA, the CDR3 is TGCGCCAGCAGTGAGTCAGGGGACGGGAGCTATGAGCAGTACTTC. The chain recombines TRBV10-1 with TRBJ2-7, with D perhaps TRBD2 (6 bases). Germline V gives CDR1 WNHNN, CDR2 SYGVQD (reference sequence). The CDR3 covers 15 residues. Trimming took 0 bases from V and 7 from J, leaving 16 bases between them.

Notes on this clone: Other DNA sequences in the sample encode the same CDR3. The V gene is TRBV5-1, the J gene TRBJ1-2; D not resolved. From germline, CDR1 is SGHRS and CDR2 YFSETQ. CDR3 length: 12 amino acids. V was clipped by 0 bases and J by 4 bases, with 4 bases between them. The CDR3 bases are TGCGCCAGCAGCTTGGCCGGCTATGGCTACACCTTC. This codes for CASSLAGYGYTF.

The chain couples TRBV3-1 (or the pseudogene TRBV3-2) to TRBJ2-7; the D gene is possibly TRBD2 (6 bases). Trimming took 4 bases from V and 3 from J, leaving 13 bases between them. In germline, CDR1 is LGHDT, CDR2 YNNKEL (reference sequence). CDR3 length: 14 residues. The CDR3 region has the DNA TGTGCCAGCAGCCTTGGACTATCCAACTACGAGCAGTACTTC. This gives the protein CASSLGLSNYEQYF.

This chain uses TRBV4-1 with TRBJ2-4; D perhaps matches TRBD2 (5 bases). Germline CDR1 reads MGHRA; CDR2 reads YSYEKL. Trimming removed 1 base from V and 0 bases from J, with 22 bases in between. The CDR3 has 20 amino acids. This chain's CDR3 is CASSQAFSEGARLAKNIQYF. In DNA, the CDR3 is TGCGCCAGCAGCCAAGCTTTTTCTGAGGGAGCGCGACTAGCCAAAAACATTCAGTACTTC.

CDR3 loop: CASSWRGQETQYF. The CDR3 DNA reads as TGTGCCAGCAGCTGGAGGGGTCAAGAGACCCAGTACTTC. V and J are TRBV5-4 and TRBJ2-5; possible D gene TRBD2, 6 bases. V lost 3 bases and J 2 bases, leaving 8 bases between the germline ends. Germline CDR1 is SGHNT and CDR2 is YYREEE (reference sequence). The CDR3 consists of 13 residues.

The genes are TRBV27 and TRBJ1-4; D might be TRBD1 (5 bases). The CDR3 length is 13 residues. V lost 4 bases and J 8 bases, leaving 11 bases between the germline ends. Germline lookup yields CDR1 MNHEY and CDR2 SMNVEV (reference sequence). The CDR3 coding sequence is TGTGCCAGCAGTTCCAGGGTGGACGAAAAACTGTTTTTT. Its protein product is CASSSRVDEKLFF.

The genes are TRBV7-9 and TRBJ1-4; D remains ambiguous. The germline V gene encodes CDR1 SEHNR and CDR2 FQNEAQ (reference sequence). With 5 bases removed from V and 8 bases from J, the gap between germline ends came to 6 bases. The CDR3 has 11 residues. The CDR3 DNA follows: TGTGCCAGCAGCGCCCGGGAAAAACTGTTTTTT. Translation: CASSAREKLFF.

This clone occurred once. V gene TRBV6-2 or TRBV6-3 combines with J gene TRBJ2-4; D may be TRBD1 (5 bases). V dropped 5 bases and J dropped 6 bases, with 8 bases sitting between them. The germline CDR1 and CDR2 sequences are MNHEY and SVGEGT. The CDR3 covers 12 residues. This chain's CDR3 is CASSKGVNIQYF. Here the CDR3 DNA reads TGTGCCAGCAGTAAAGGGGTAAACATTCAGTACTTC.

The CDR3 DNA follows: TGTGCCAGCAGTTCTCCTCCCGGGACTTCTTATGGGCAGCCCCAGCATTTT. It yields the protein CASSSPPGTSYGQPQHF. This chain connects TRBV28 to TRBJ1-5; D is possibly TRBD1 (5 bases). Germline lookup yields CDR1 MDHEN and CDR2 SYDVKM. V lost 4 bases and J lost 7, with 23 bases in between. The CDR3 runs to 17 residues.

The chain uses TRBV5-1 and TRBJ2-1, with 10 bases that match TRBD1. V was pared by 0 bases and J by 6 bases, with 6 bases of the junction left unmatched. Germline V gives CDR1 SGHRS, CDR2 YFSETQ. The CDR3 contains 16 residues. CDR3 in amino acids: CASSLGTGGSGNEQFF. Here the CDR3 DNA reads TGCGCCAGCAGCTTGGGGACAGGGGGGTCTGGCAATGAGCAGTTCTTC.

The chain combines TRBV19 with TRBJ2-7; 8 bases line up with TRBD1. CDR3 length: 16 residues. Unmatched junction bases numbered 14, after V lost 10 bases and J lost 0 bases. Germline CDR1 LNHDA, CDR2 SQIVND (reference sequence). The CDR3 bases are TGTGCCACCACGAACACCGGGACAGGCAACTCCTACGAGCAGTACTTC. Translation: CATTNTGTGNSYEQYF.

Here the CDR3 reads CASSLASGAGANVLTF. The CDR3, as DNA: TGTGCCAGCAGCTTAGCTAGCGGGGCTGGGGCCAACGTCCTGACTTTC. This sequence joins TRBV7-2 and TRBJ2-6; 8 positions match TRBD2. J gave up 2 bases and V 0 bases, and 0 bases lay outside the gene matches. The CDR3 consists of 16 residues. The germline V gene has CDR1 SGHTA and CDR2 FQGNSA.